This T cell receptor (beta chain) was documented in a study of blood T cells in healthy people across ages. Findings and caveats of the study: Because donor CMV status was unknown, expanded clonotype changes were possibly confounded. Roughly linear declines in TCR beta diversity per million T cells occurred with age.

There were healthy Caucasian individuals from Russia, aged roughly 6 to 100, serving as donors. This clonotype was observed a handful of times. Its target is unknown. The CDR3 extends over 15 amino acids. The V gene's germline CDR1 is LGHDT and CDR2 YNNKEL (reference sequence). V shed 2 bases and J shed 5 bases, with 16 bases lying between them. Alongside a J-beta primer mix, a sample-barcoded 5' primer served in a second PCR lasting 7 to 11 cycles. TCRdb called the 5' RACE reads again in MiXCR, with one record for every CDR3 protein. The sample has 1.5 million to 2 million distinct CDR3 sequences; roughly 30% are singletons.

The chain is built from TRBV3-1 and TRBJ2-7, with D perhaps TRBD2 (6 bases). The origin of this receptor is a woman aged 25 to 39 in good health. Sequencing was performed on blood. The DNA for the CDR3 is TGTGCCAGCAGCCAACCGGGACTCCAGTCGGACGAGCAGTACTTC. Residues: CASSQPGLQSDEQYF.